Presented here are 5 T cell receptor beta chains from one specimen sequenced in a study of T cell repertoires in cytomegalovirus infection. TCRdb recomputed calls from the reads with MiXCR, one row per CDR3 protein. The sample carries roughly 280,000 distinct CDR3 sequences, 12% to 15% recorded once. The material sequenced was PBMCs. These receptors were taken from a human donor in good health (CMV status not recorded). Some clones in this sample may be carry-over from other donors' samples.

This rearrangement joins TRBV11-1 to TRBJ1-1, with D unresolved. V was shortened by 5 bases and J by 1 base, with 11 bases between the two germline ends. There are 14 residues in the CDR3. Germline CDR1 SGHAT, CDR2 FQDESV (reference sequence). The CDR3 DNA reads TGTGCCAGCAGCCAAACACCGAAGAACACTGAAGCTTTCTTT. Encoded protein: CASSQTPKNTEAFF.

This clonotype was counted ten times or more. This chain's CDR3 is CASSLQGTNEKLFF. The CDR3 DNA sequence: TGTGCCAGCAGCTTACAGGGGACGAATGAAAAACTGTTTTTT. The chain couples TRBV7-9 to TRBJ1-4; D possibly corresponds to TRBD1 (6 bases). The CDR3 is made up of 14 amino acids. V lost 2 bases and J 5 bases, leaving 9 bases between the germline ends. The germline V gene has CDR1 SEHNR and CDR2 FQNEAQ (reference sequence).

This clonotype was detected ten times or more. This rearrangement joins TRBV19 to TRBJ1-1, with 7 bases identical to TRBD1. Germline V gene sequence: CDR1 LNHDA, CDR2 SQIVND (reference sequence). J was trimmed by 4 bases and V by 2 bases; bases with no gene match: 1. The CDR3 contains 13 residues. CDR3 sequence (DNA): TGTGCCAGTAGTATAAGGGACAGCACTGAAGCTTTCTTT. It codes for CASSIRDSTEAFF.

This clonotype occurred many times. The genes are TRBV4-1 and TRBJ1-3; possible D gene TRBD1, 6 bases. V lost 2 bases and J 10 bases, leaving 21 bases between the germline ends. CDR1 is MGHRA and CDR2 is YSYEKL in the germline V gene. The CDR3 length is 16 residues. CDR3 in DNA: TGCGCCAGCAGCCAAACGACAGGTCTCGGTGGAGTGACCATATATTTT. Amino acids: CASSQTTGLGGVTIYF.

This clonotype was observed at least ten times. The chain employs TRBV7-9 and TRBJ2-5; 11 bases match TRBD1. Germline CDR1 reads SEHNR; CDR2 reads FQNEAQ (reference sequence). This CDR3 has 16 residues. Losses at the gene ends were 1 base for V and 6 bases for J; bases not matched to a gene: 7. The CDR3 protein is CASSLEEWDRGKTQYF. For the CDR3, the DNA is TGTGCCAGCAGCTTAGAGGAATGGGACAGGGGGAAGACCCAGTACTTC.